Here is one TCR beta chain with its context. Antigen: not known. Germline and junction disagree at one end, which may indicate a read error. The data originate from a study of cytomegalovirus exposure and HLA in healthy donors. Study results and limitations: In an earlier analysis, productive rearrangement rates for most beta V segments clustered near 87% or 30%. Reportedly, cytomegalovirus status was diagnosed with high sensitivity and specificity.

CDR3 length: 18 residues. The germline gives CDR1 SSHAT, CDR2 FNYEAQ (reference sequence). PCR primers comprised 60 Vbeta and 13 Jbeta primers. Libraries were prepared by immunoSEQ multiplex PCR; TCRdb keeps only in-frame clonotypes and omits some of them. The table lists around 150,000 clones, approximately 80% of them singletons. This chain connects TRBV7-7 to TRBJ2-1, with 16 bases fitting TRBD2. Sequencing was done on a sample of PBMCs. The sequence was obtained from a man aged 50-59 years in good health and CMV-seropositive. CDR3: CASSQHELGLAGGNEQFF. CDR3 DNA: TGTGCTAGCAGCCAACATGAACTGGGACTAGCGGGAGGGAATGAGCAGTTCTTC.